This TCR beta chain was sequenced in a study of patients and donors after allogeneic stem cell transplantation. TCRdb reprocessed the RT-PCR reads via MiXCR and lists one record per CDR3 protein. The sample lists 920,000 or so distinct CDR3 sequences, about a sixth occurring once. This clonotype was counted a few times. Germline CDR1 SQVTM, CDR2 ANQGSEA. Trimming left V 0 bases short and J 4 bases short, with 11 bases between. This CDR3 is built from 14 residues. The J gene is TRBJ2-3, the V gene TRBV29-1; D is undetermined. The TCR originated in a human donor who was either an allogeneic HSCT recipient or a stem cell or donor lymphocyte infusion donor (not recorded which). It is not recorded whose cells these are; they may come from a transplant donor. Sample: blood, either unsorted or a sorted T cell fraction (not recorded which). CDR3 in amino acids: CSVEDRPRADTQYF. CDR3 DNA sequence: TGCAGCGTTGAAGACAGGCCTAGAGCAGATACGCAGTATTTT.